The clone carrying this T cell receptor (beta chain) appeared many times. TCR beta CDR3 sequences were amplified from RNA transcripts. The HTBI primer set served for first-round RT-PCR of the TCR CDR3. One entry per CDR3 protein results from TCRdb running MiXCR on the multiplex PCR reads. The sample carries 640,000 or so distinct CDR3 sequences, approximately 15% recorded once. Ophthalmopathy patients all had a Clinical Activity Score of at least 3, a NOSPECS grade of at least 4 and disease under 3 months old. The data originate from a study of T cells in Graves' hyperthyroidism and ophthalmopathy. Study-wide background: Specimen type is peripheral blood, collected at initial diagnosis prior to any treatment.

This TCR was sampled from a young woman with Graves' ophthalmopathy. Material for sequencing was blood.

The chain's CDR3 is CAWTKGQPGNTIYF. The CDR3 DNA sequence: TGTGCCTGGACTAAAGGACAGCCTGGAAACACCATATATTTT. The chain employs TRBV30 and TRBJ1-3; tentative D call: TRBD1 (6 bases). The CDR3 has 14 amino acids. Trimming removed 4 bases from V and 2 bases from J, with 12 bases in between. Germline loops: CDR1 GTSNPN, CDR2 SVGIG (reference sequence).